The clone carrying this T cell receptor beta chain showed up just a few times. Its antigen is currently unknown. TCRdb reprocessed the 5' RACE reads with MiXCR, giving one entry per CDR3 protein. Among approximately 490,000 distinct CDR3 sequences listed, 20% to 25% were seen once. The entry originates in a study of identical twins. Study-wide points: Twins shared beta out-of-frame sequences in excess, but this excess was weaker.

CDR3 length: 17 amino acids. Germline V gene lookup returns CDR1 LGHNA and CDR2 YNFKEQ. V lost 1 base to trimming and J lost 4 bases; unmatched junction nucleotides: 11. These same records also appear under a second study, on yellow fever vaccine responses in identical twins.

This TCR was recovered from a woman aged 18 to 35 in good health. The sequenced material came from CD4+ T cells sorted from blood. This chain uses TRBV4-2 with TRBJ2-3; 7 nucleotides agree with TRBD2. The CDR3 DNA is TGTGCCAGCAGCCAAGGCTTTTCGGGAGGTGCCCCAGATACGCAGTATTTT. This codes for CASSQGFSGGAPDTQYF.